This T cell receptor (beta chain) is from a study of T-cell memory formation after mild COVID-19. Study findings and constraints: Balance between CD4 and CD8 was seen in clones contracting day 15 to 85, and a CD4+ lean was seen in later expanders. The pre-infection memory compartment contained some responding clones, suggesting cross-reactive memory joined. Shrinking CD4+ clones resided mostly in CM and EM, and CD8+ ones in EMRA.

On this clonotype: The target antigen is unknown.

Each CDR3 protein is one row after TCRdb ran MiXCR on the 5' RACE reads. The table includes 90,000 to 120,000 distinct CDR3 sequences, roughly 10% detected once. Per the germline V gene, CDR1 is LGHNA and CDR2 is YSLEER. The CDR3 length is 16 residues. V lost 0 bases and J 4 bases, leaving 14 bases between the germline ends. The sequence was obtained from a man aged 18 to 29 who had mild COVID-19 (a few samples of this study predate the infection). Cell type and time point are not known. Specimen: PBMCs or a T cell subset sorted from them (not recorded which). The J gene is TRBJ2-3, the V gene TRBV4-3; D possibly corresponds to TRBD1 (5 bases). The DNA for the CDR3 is TGCGCCAGCAGCCAAGATAGAACCAGGGCCCCAGATACGCAGTATTTT. It specifies CASSQDRTRAPDTQYF.